This note documents a single TCR beta chain sequence. CDR1 is MNHNY and CDR2 is SVGAGI in the germline V gene (reference sequence). Unmatched junction bases numbered 12, after V lost 8 bases and J lost 4 bases. This CDR3 has 16 amino acids. This record comes from a study of cytomegalovirus exposure and HLA in healthy donors. The primer mix had 60 Vbeta and 13 Jbeta primers. TCRdb's table, derived via immunoSEQ multiplex PCR, lists solely in-frame clones and lacks some. The data show under 150,000 clones, 79% seen once. The TCR was taken from a man between 18 and 35 years old in good health and CMV-seronegative. This chain joins TRBV6-6 and TRBJ2-2; 8 bases agree with TRBD1. The sample taken for sequencing was PBMCs. The CDR3 loop is CASRKTGEDGTGELFF. The DNA of the CDR3 is TGTGCCAGCCGCAAGACAGGGGAAGACGGCACCGGGGAGCTGTTTTTT.